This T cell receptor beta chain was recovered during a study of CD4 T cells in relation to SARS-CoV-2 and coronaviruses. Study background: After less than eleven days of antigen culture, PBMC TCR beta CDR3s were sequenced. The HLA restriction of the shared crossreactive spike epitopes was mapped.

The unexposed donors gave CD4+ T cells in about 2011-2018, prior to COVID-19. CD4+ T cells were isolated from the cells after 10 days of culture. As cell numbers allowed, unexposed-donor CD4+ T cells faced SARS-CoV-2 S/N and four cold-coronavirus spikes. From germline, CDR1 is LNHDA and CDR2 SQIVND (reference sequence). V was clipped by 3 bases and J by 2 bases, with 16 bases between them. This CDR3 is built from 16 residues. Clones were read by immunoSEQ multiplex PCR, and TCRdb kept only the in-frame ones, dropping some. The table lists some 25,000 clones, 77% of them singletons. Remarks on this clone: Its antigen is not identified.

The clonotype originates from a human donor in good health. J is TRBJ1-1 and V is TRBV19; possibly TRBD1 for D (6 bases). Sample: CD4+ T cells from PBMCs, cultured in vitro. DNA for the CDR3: TGTGCCAGTAGTATGGTACCGGGACAAACTAACACTGAAGCTTTCTTT. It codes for CASSMVPGQTNTEAFF.